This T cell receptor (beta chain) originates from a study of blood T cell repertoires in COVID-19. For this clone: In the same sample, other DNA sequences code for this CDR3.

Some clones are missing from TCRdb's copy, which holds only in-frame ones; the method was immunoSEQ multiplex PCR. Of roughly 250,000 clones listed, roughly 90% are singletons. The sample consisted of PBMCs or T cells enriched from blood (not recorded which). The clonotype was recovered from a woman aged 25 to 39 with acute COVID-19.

As DNA, the CDR3 is TGCGCCAGCAGCTTGCAGGGAGGGGACACTGAAGCTTTCTTT. Its protein is CASSLQGGDTEAFF. The chain has TRBV5-1 and TRBJ1-1; a possible D gene is TRBD1 (5 bases). V lost 1 base and J lost 3, with 10 bases in between. The CDR3 runs 14 residues. CDR1 and CDR2 from the germline V gene are SGHRS and YFSETQ.